Below, 23 T cell receptor beta chains from the same sample are listed, as sequenced in a study of cytomegalovirus exposure and HLA in healthy donors. This PCR relied on a set of 60 Vbeta primers and 13 Jbeta primers. Profiling relied on immunoSEQ multiplex PCR, and the TCRdb table lists in-frame clones only, not all of them. The sample comprises 200,000 to 300,000 clones, approximately 85% of which are singletons, and roughly 2% rests with the top ten. Input material: PBMCs. Every receptor here comes from a woman aged 40 to 55 in good health and CMV-seropositive.

The CDR3 loop is CASSAGGSGREQFF. The CDR3 DNA reads as TGTGCCAGCAGCGCAGGGGGTAGCGGGAGAGAGCAGTTCTTC. This rearrangement joins TRBV7-2 to TRBJ2-1; 9 bases are shared with TRBD2. This CDR3 region has 14 residues. J lost 10 bases, V lost 5 bases, and 9 bases had no gene match. In germline, CDR1 is SGHTA, CDR2 FQGNSA.

The chain carries TRBV7-2 and TRBJ2-5, with 10 bases lining up with TRBD2. CDR1 SGHTA and CDR2 FQGNSA come from the germline V gene. V shed 0 bases and J 9 bases; nucleotides not matched to a gene: 4. There are 14 residues in the CDR3. CDR3 nucleotide sequence: TGTGCCAGCAGCTTAGCCCCTAGCGGGAGAGCCCAGTACTTC. Protein product: CASSLAPSGRAQYF.

The chain couples TRBV7-2 to TRBJ2-3; 10 bases align to TRBD1. With 5 bases clipped from V and 1 base from J, the junction kept 9 bases outside the gene matches. CDR1 is SGHTA and CDR2 is FQGNSA in the germline V gene. The CDR3 covers 17 residues. CDR3 DNA: TGTGCCAGCAGCCTACAAGCGGGGACAGGGGGCACAGATACGCAGTATTTT. Its protein product is CASSLQAGTGGTDTQYF. The full variable domain, rest sourced from reference TRBV7-2 and TRBJ2-3, is GAGVSQSPSNKVTEKGKDVELRCDPISGHTALYWYRQSLGQGLEFLIYFQGNSAPDKSGLPSDRFSAERTGGSVSTLTIQRTQQEDSAVYLCASSLQAGTGGTDTQYFGPGTRLTVL.

The V call is TRBV19, the J call TRBJ2-1; D ambiguous. In germline, CDR1 is LNHDA, CDR2 SQIVND (reference sequence). V was cut by 5 bases and J by 0 bases, with 11 bases left in between. The CDR3 has 15 residues. The CDR3 region has the DNA TGTGCCAGTAGTGGTCTACTGAGCTCCTACAATGAGCAGTTCTTC. Translating it yields CASSGLLSSYNEQFF. The whole variable domain, filled in from reference TRBV19 and TRBJ2-1, reads DGGITQSPKYLFRKEGQNVTLSCEQNLNHDAMYWYRQDPGQGLRLIYYSQIVNDFQKGDIAEGYSVSREKKESFPLTVTSAQKNPTAFYLCASSGLLSSYNEQFFGPGTRLTVL.

The V call is TRBV28, the J call TRBJ1-5, with 7 positions matching TRBD1. V shed 5 bases, J shed 6 bases, and the junction held 16 bases outside the gene matches. There are 17 residues in the CDR3. Germline assignment: CDR1 MDHEN and CDR2 SYDVKM. The CDR3 sequence is CASSQYRQGGGGQPQHF. The CDR3, as DNA: TGTGCCAGCAGTCAATACCGACAGGGTGGTGGAGGTCAGCCCCAGCATTTT.

In DNA form, the CDR3 reads TGTGCCAGCAGCGTAGGTCGGGGGTCCCACTGGGAGCAGTACTTC. Residues: CASSVGRGSHWEQYF. The chain combines TRBV9 with TRBJ2-7; possibly TRBD2 for D (6 bases). From germline, CDR1 is SGDLS and CDR2 YYNGEE. V was cut by 0 bases and J by 7 bases, with 17 bases left in between. The CDR3 has 15 residues.

The CDR3 sequence is CASGEASGEQFF. CDR3 in DNA: TGTGCCAGCGGTGAGGCTAGCGGCGAGCAGTTCTTC. The V gene is TRBV4-2, the J gene TRBJ2-1; 7 nucleotides align to TRBD2. The CDR3 runs 12 residues. The trim removed 8 bases at V and 10 bases at J, leaving 8 bases unmatched. Germline lookup yields CDR1 LGHNA and CDR2 YNFKEQ.

Regarding this clone: The sample contains more than one DNA sequence encoding this CDR3. The gene calls are TRBV18 and TRBJ2-1; weak D call: TRBD2 (5 bases). V lost 3 bases and J 0 bases, leaving 9 bases between the germline ends. The CDR3 has 15 residues. Germline lookup yields CDR1 KGHSH and CDR2 LQKENI. The CDR3 sequence is CASSPDSGSYNEQFF. The DNA for the CDR3 is TGTGCCAGCTCACCGGACTCAGGCTCCTACAATGAGCAGTTCTTC.

The genes are TRBV5-1 and TRBJ1-1; 7 bases agree with TRBD1. The germline V gene has CDR1 SGHRS and CDR2 YFSETQ. V lost 0 bases and J lost 5; bases outside the gene matches: 4. The CDR3 runs to 14 residues. CDR3 coding DNA: TGCGCCAGCAGCTTGGAAGGGGGCGATACTGAAGCTTTCTTT. The encoded protein is CASSLEGGDTEAFF.

V usage is TRBV10-3 and J usage is TRBJ2-7, with D uncertain. The germline V and J ends were trimmed by 0 bases and 3 bases, with 12 bases remaining between them. This CDR3 has 15 residues. CDR1 is ENHRY and CDR2 is SYGVKD in the germline V gene. CDR3 protein: CAISESTARLYEQYF. The CDR3, as DNA: TGTGCCATCAGTGAGTCGACGGCCAGGCTCTACGAGCAGTACTTC.

The genes are TRBV7-8 and TRBJ1-1; 7 positions match TRBD1. The germline V gene has CDR1 SGHVS and CDR2 FQNEAQ. V was pared by 1 base and J by 7 bases, with 6 bases of the junction left unmatched. The CDR3 has 14 residues. The CDR3 DNA reads as TGTGCCAGCAGCTTAGTATGGGACAGTCTTGAAGCTTTCTTT. This gives the protein CASSLVWDSLEAFF.

V and J are TRBV5-4 and TRBJ2-7; 7 positions agree with TRBD2. The germline V gene encodes CDR1 SGHNT and CDR2 YYREEE (reference sequence). The CDR3 is made up of 15 amino acids. Trimming took 4 bases from V and 2 from J; bases not matched to a gene: 9. The CDR3 DNA follows: TGTGCCAGCAGCCCGGGGGGTGGTCTTACCTACGAGCAGTACTTC. Translating gives CASSPGGGLTYEQYF.

The chain links TRBV5-6 to TRBJ1-5; a possible D gene is TRBD1 (5 bases). The germline V gene encodes CDR1 SGHDT and CDR2 YYEEEE. The CDR3 totals 14 residues. The V end lost 3 bases, the J end lost 7 bases, and 14 bases lay between the germline ends. The CDR3 sequence: CASSSQGIRQPQHF. The CDR3 region has the DNA TGTGCCAGCAGCTCTCAGGGAATTCGACAGCCCCAGCATTTT.

The V call is TRBV4-2, the J call TRBJ1-1, with D hard to call. Germline CDR1 LGHNA, CDR2 YNFKEQ. The CDR3 runs to 16 residues. V gave up 0 bases and J gave up 0 bases, with 11 bases separating them. The CDR3 sequence: CASSQDAQLMNTEAFF. The CDR3 DNA follows: TGTGCCAGCAGCCAAGATGCACAGCTCATGAACACTGAAGCTTTCTTT.

This chain connects TRBV11-3 to TRBJ2-7, with TRBD1 identical over 9 bases. CDR3 length: 15 amino acids. Germline assignment: CDR1 SGHNT and CDR2 YENEEA. With V trimmed by 5 bases and J by 5 bases, 10 bases remained unmatched. The CDR3 sequence: CASSPPGQGFHEQYF. CDR3 DNA sequence: TGTGCCAGCAGCCCACCGGGACAGGGATTCCACGAGCAGTACTTC.

Note on this clone: At one of its ends the junction is not consistent with the germline gene, which may arise from a read error. This chain connects TRBV7-9 to TRBJ1-2; D is possibly TRBD1 (5 bases). Germline assignment: CDR1 SEHNR and CDR2 FQNEAQ (reference sequence). This CDR3 is 13 amino acids long. The CDR3 coding sequence is TGTTCCAGCAGCCCCCAGGGCCACTATGGCTACACCTTC. Encoded protein: CSSSPQGHYGYTF.

The chain links TRBV29-1 to TRBJ2-1; possible D gene TRBD2, 6 bases. V was trimmed by 4 bases and J by 9 bases, leaving 16 bases between them. Germline CDR1 and CDR2: SQVTM and ANQGSEA. This CDR3 comprises 13 residues. In DNA, the CDR3 is TGCAGCGTTGGGACTATCCTGTACGGTGAGCAGTTCTTC. Protein: CSVGTILYGEQFF.

CDR3 in DNA: TGTGCCAGCAGGGACAGCAGGGGGCCTTACACTGAAGCTTTCTTT. This sequence encodes CASRDSRGPYTEAFF. The rearrangement uses TRBV28 and TRBJ1-1, with 8 positions matching TRBD1. Germline V gene sequence: CDR1 MDHEN, CDR2 SYDVKM. The CDR3 is made up of 15 amino acids. The trim removed 6 bases at V and 3 bases at J, leaving 9 bases unmatched.

The V and J genes are TRBV18 and TRBJ2-6; D call uncertain. Trimming cost V 4 bases and J 0 bases, with 4 bases left between them. The CDR3 covers 14 residues. Germline lookup yields CDR1 KGHSH and CDR2 LQKENI. The CDR3 DNA sequence: TGTGCCAGCTCACTCAGCTCTGGGGCCAACGTCCTGACTTTC. It codes for CASSLSSGANVLTF. The full variable domain, rest sourced from reference TRBV18 and TRBJ2-6, is NAGVMQNPRHLVRRRGQEARLRCSPMKGHSHVYWYRQLPEEGLKFMVYLQKENIIDESGMPKERFSAEFPKEGPSILRIQQVVRGDSAAYFCASSLSSGANVLTFGAGSRLTVL.

This clone was seen a handful of times. The chain carries TRBV9 and TRBJ1-2; 7 bases line up with TRBD1. This CDR3 region has 14 residues. Germline trimming cut 4 bases from V and 8 bases from J; bases unmatched to any gene: 11. Germline CDR1 SGDLS, CDR2 YYNGEE. The CDR3: CASSPREGARGYTF. The DNA for the CDR3 is TGTGCCAGCAGCCCTCGGGAGGGGGCTAGAGGCTACACCTTC.

This chain uses TRBV30 with TRBJ1-4; D is possibly TRBD1 (5 bases). Trimming took off 4 bases at V and 8 bases at J, with 11 bases between the two ends. Germline CDR1 reads GTSNPN; CDR2 reads SVGIG (reference sequence). CDR3 length equals 12 residues. The CDR3 sequence is CAWTRDREKLFF. CDR3 in DNA: TGTGCCTGGACCAGGGATCGCGAAAAACTGTTTTTT. The full variable domain, completed using reference TRBV30 and TRBJ1-4, is SQTIHQWPATLVQPVGSPLSLECTVEGTSNPNLYWYRQAAGRGLQLLFYSVGIGQISSEVPQNLSASRPQDRQFILSSKKLLLSDSGFYLCAWTRDREKLFFGSGTQLSVL.

The table lists this clone with a few counts. V and J are TRBV21-1 and TRBJ1-3; the D call in the table, TRBD1, was not verified against the DNA. TRBV21-1 is marked as a pseudogene. There are 15 residues in the CDR3. As DNA, the CDR3 is TGTGCCAGCAGCAAAAAACAGGGGATGGGAAACACCATATATTTT. This translates into CASSKKQGMGNTIYF.

J is TRBJ2-5 and V is TRBV5-4, with 8 bases identical to TRBD1. From germline, CDR1 is SGHNT and CDR2 YYREEE (reference sequence). After removal of 3 bases from V and 5 bases from J, the junction contained 6 bases not matched to a gene. There are 14 residues in the CDR3. The CDR3 DNA sequence: TGTGCCAGCAGCTGGCAGGGGGCTGTGGAGACCCAGTACTTC. It specifies CASSWQGAVETQYF.